These 30 T cell receptor beta chains came from one sample sequenced in a study of T cell responses to AZD1222 COVID-19 vaccine. The protocol was immunoSEQ multiplex PCR, while the TCRdb copy is restricted to in-frame clones and leaves out a portion. The sample records 250,000 or so clones, approximately 93% being singletons. Specimen: peripheral blood, collected on day 0 of AZD1222 vaccination. The source is an adult in good health.

The chain joins TRBV29-1 to TRBJ1-4; D might be TRBD1 (5 bases). This CDR3 has 13 amino acids. Germline lookup yields CDR1 SQVTM and CDR2 ANQGSEA. The ends were cut back, 5 bases at V and 8 bases at J, with 15 bases in the middle. The CDR3 loop reads CSVRREPGEKLFF. The CDR3 DNA sequence: TGCAGCGTTCGCAGGGAACCGGGCGAAAAACTGTTTTTT. The whole variable domain, filled in from reference TRBV29-1 and TRBJ1-4, reads SAVISQKPSRDICQRGTSLTIQCQVDSQVTMMFWYRQQPGQSLTLIATANQGSEATYESGFVIDKFPISRPNLTFSTLTVSNMSPEDSSIYLCSVRREPGEKLFFGSGTQLSVL.

Only one count was recorded for this clone. This chain connects TRBV5-8 to TRBJ1-5; D uncertain. Germline V gene lookup returns CDR1 SGHTS and CDR2 YDEGEE. With 1 base removed from V and 4 bases from J, the gap between germline ends came to 6 bases. The CDR3 loop spans 13 amino acids. As DNA, the CDR3 is TGTGCCAGCAGCTTGTGGTTTAATCAGCCCCAGCATTTT. Its translation is CASSLWFNQPQHF.

The V gene is TRBV4-3, the J gene TRBJ2-1; 9 positions match TRBD2. Trimming cost V 0 bases and J 5 bases; bases outside gene matches: 5. CDR1 and CDR2 from the germline V gene are LGHNA and YSLEER. There are 16 residues in the CDR3. The CDR3 nucleotides are TGCGCCAGCAGCCAAGAGGGACTAGCAGGGAACAATGAGCAGTTCTTC. This codes for CASSQEGLAGNNEQFF.

The chain carries TRBV28 and TRBJ1-3; D is perhaps TRBD1 (5 bases). V gave up 6 bases and J gave up 0 bases, with 12 bases separating them. The CDR3 extends over 15 amino acids. In germline, CDR1 is MDHEN, CDR2 SYDVKM. The CDR3 coding sequence is TGTGCCAGCAGCCGGACAATCTACTCTGGAAACACCATATATTTT. It codes for CASSRTIYSGNTIYF.

This clone was seen just once. The gene calls are TRBV20-1 and TRBJ1-2; no clear D. Trimming left V 8 bases short and J 8 bases short, with 9 bases between. The CDR3 is 9 residues long. From germline, CDR1 is DFQATT and CDR2 SNEGSKA (reference sequence). Here the CDR3 DNA reads TGCAGTATCGGTCGCGGCTACACCTTC. Protein sequence: CSIGRGYTF.

V usage is TRBV7-2 and J usage is TRBJ1-1; perhaps TRBD1 as D (5 bases). The V gene lost 1 base and the J gene lost 9 bases, with 15 bases spanning the gap. Germline values: CDR1 SGHTA, CDR2 FQGNSA. The CDR3 sequence is 14 residues long. Here the CDR3 DNA reads TGTGCCAGCAGCTTAGGCGGGGGGGTGTCGAAAGCTTTCTTT. It yields the protein CASSLGGGVSKAFF.

The chain recombines TRBV3-1 (or the pseudogene TRBV3-2) with TRBJ2-1; 8 bases are a match to TRBD2. The CDR3 length is 14 residues. Germline trimming cut 4 bases from V and 7 bases from J; bases unmatched to any gene: 6. Germline V lookup: CDR1 LGHDT, CDR2 YNNKEL (reference sequence). In nucleotides, the CDR3 is TGTGCCAGCAGCCCCAGCGGGAGAGGGAATGAGCAGTTCTTC. It is translated as CASSPSGRGNEQFF.

The table lists this clone with a few counts. Other DNA sequences in the sample encode the same CDR3. V is TRBV15 and J is TRBJ1-5; a possible D gene is TRBD1 (6 bases). Looked up from germline, CDR1 is LNHNV and CDR2 is YYDKDF (reference sequence). The CDR3 totals 14 residues. The germline V and J ends were trimmed by 0 bases and 4 bases, with 7 bases remaining between them. CDR3 nucleotide sequence: TGTGCCACCAGCAGAGACAGGGGAAATCAGCCCCAGCATTTT. Protein product: CATSRDRGNQPQHF.

This chain uses TRBV7-9 with TRBJ2-7; D remains unclear. Trimming cost V 3 bases and J 4 bases, with 7 bases left between them. Germline CDR1 reads SEHNR; CDR2 reads FQNEAQ (reference sequence). The CDR3 loop spans 12 amino acids. The CDR3 here is CASSFGRYEQYF. CDR3 coding DNA: TGTGCCAGCAGCTTTGGTCGATACGAGCAGTACTTC.

This chain joins TRBV6-5 and TRBJ1-5; D unresolved. Trimming took 4 bases from V and 1 from J, leaving 8 bases between them. Germline V gene lookup returns CDR1 MNHEY and CDR2 SVGAGI. The CDR3 spans 14 residues. The DNA of the CDR3 is TGTGCCAGCAGTTTTACCTCCAGCAATCAGCCCCAGCATTTT. As protein: CASSFTSSNQPQHF.

The genes are TRBV9 and TRBJ2-3; D ambiguous. V was trimmed by 9 bases and J by 1 base, leaving 15 bases between them. Germline assignment: CDR1 SGDLS and CDR2 YYNGEE. The CDR3 runs 14 residues. The CDR3 DNA follows: TGTGCCATCCAATACCCCCAGCGCACAGATACGCAGTATTTT. This gives the protein CAIQYPQRTDTQYF.

This chain uses TRBV28 with TRBJ1-2; D gene uncertain. The germline V gene encodes CDR1 MDHEN and CDR2 SYDVKM. Deletions cut 7 bases from V and 7 bases from J, with 10 bases between. The CDR3 spans 11 residues. CDR3 in DNA: TGTGCCAGCACAGATGGGCGTGGCTACACCTTC. It translates to CASTDGRGYTF.

Comments on this clone: The junction and the germline gene differ at one end; a read error may be behind it. The chain employs TRBV18 and TRBJ2-1, with 13 bases fitting TRBD2. Germline CDR1 KGHSH, CDR2 LQKENI. The CDR3 is made up of 17 amino acids. CDR3 DNA sequence: TGTGCCAGCTCATCACCGGGACTAGCGGGACCATACAATGAGCAGTTCTTC. Protein product: CASSSPGLAGPYNEQFF.

The chain joins TRBV25-1 to TRBJ2-5; no clear D gene. Looked up from germline, CDR1 is MGHDK and CDR2 is SYGVNS. The CDR3 runs to 14 residues. V was clipped by 3 bases and J by 6 bases, with 14 bases between them. The CDR3 loop reads CASSDVVPGQTQYF. In DNA form, the CDR3 reads TGTGCCAGCAGTGATGTTGTACCTGGACAGACCCAGTACTTC.

This chain joins TRBV15 and TRBJ2-7, with D possibly being TRBD1 or TRBD2 (6 bases each). V was trimmed by 3 bases and J by 1 base, leaving 16 bases between them. The germline V gene encodes CDR1 LNHNV and CDR2 YYDKDF (reference sequence). This CDR3 has 16 amino acids. The CDR3 DNA reads TGTGCCACCAGCAGCGACCCGGAGGGGGTTTCCTACGAGCAGTACTTC. Its translation: CATSSDPEGVSYEQYF.

The chain has TRBV7-9 and TRBJ2-3, with 9 bases matching TRBD2. The germline CDR1 and CDR2 sequences are SEHNR and FQNEAQ (reference sequence). CDR3 length: 16 amino acids. The V gene end was trimmed by 2 bases and the J gene end by 4 bases; junction bases not matched to a gene: 7. The CDR3 spells CASSLRAGGPPDTQYF. The CDR3 DNA reads as TGTGCCAGCAGCTTAAGGGCGGGGGGGCCGCCAGATACGCAGTATTTT.

This chain connects TRBV7-2 to TRBJ2-2, with TRBD2 matching 7 bases. V trimming: 3 bases; J trimming: 8 bases; junction bases outside the gene matches: 6. CDR3 length: 14 amino acids. Looked up from germline, CDR1 is SGHTA and CDR2 is FQGNSA. CDR3 nucleotide sequence: TGTGCCAGCAGCTTTGGGGGAGGGCCGGGGGAGCTGTTTTTT. Translating it yields CASSFGGGPGELFF. Filled out from reference TRBV7-2 and TRBJ2-2, the complete variable domain reads GAGVSQSPSNKVTEKGKDVELRCDPISGHTALYWYRQSLGQGLEFLIYFQGNSAPDKSGLPSDRFSAERTGGSVSTLTIQRTQQEDSAVYLCASSFGGGPGELFFGEGSRLTVL.

The gene calls are TRBV5-1 and TRBJ2-5; D may be TRBD1 or TRBD2 (6 bases each). Germline V gives CDR1 SGHRS, CDR2 YFSETQ. Deletions cut 3 bases from V and 5 bases from J, with 14 bases between. This CDR3 contains 14 residues. This chain's CDR3 is CASSSGAVRETQYF. CDR3 nucleotides: TGCGCCAGCAGCTCGGGGGCGGTAAGGGAGACCCAGTACTTC.

The chain has TRBV19 and TRBJ2-1; TRBD2 aligns across 13 bases. CDR1 is LNHDA and CDR2 is SQIVND in the germline V gene (reference sequence). There are 15 residues in the CDR3. V shed 7 bases and J 10 bases; nucleotides not matched to a gene: 10. In DNA form, the CDR3 reads TGTGCCAGTACCTTGAGAGGACTAGCGGGAGAAGAGCAGTTCTTC. Translated: CASTLRGLAGEEQFF.

The CDR3 region has the DNA TGCGCCAGCAGCAATGGACAGGGCCCGGACACCATATATTTT. As protein: CASSNGQGPDTIYF. The chain recombines TRBV5-1 with TRBJ1-3; 8 bases are a match to TRBD1. V was pared by 4 bases and J by 8 bases, with 8 bases of the junction left unmatched. The CDR3 covers 14 residues. Per germline, CDR1 SGHRS and CDR2 YFSETQ.

V is TRBV5-1 and J is TRBJ2-3; TRBD1 or TRBD2 may be the D gene (6 bases each). V dropped 7 bases and J dropped 6 bases, with 15 bases sitting between them. CDR3 length equals 13 residues. CDR1 and CDR2 from the germline V gene are SGHRS and YFSETQ. The CDR3, as DNA: TGCGCCAGCTCAAGGGGGGTAGGCGATACGCAGTATTTT. Its translation: CASSRGVGDTQYF.

DNA for the CDR3: TGTGCCAGCTCACCCGAGACAGCCTTGAACACTGAAGCTTTCTTT. Protein: CASSPETALNTEAFF. The chain is built from TRBV18 and TRBJ1-1; D possibly corresponds to TRBD1 (5 bases). CDR3 length: 15 amino acids. Germline V CDR1 and CDR2: KGHSH, LQKENI. V was pared by 3 bases and J by 0 bases, with 11 bases between.

V is TRBV5-8 and J is TRBJ1-4; perhaps TRBD1 as D (5 bases). Trimming shortened V by 1 base and J by 0 bases, and 10 bases separated the two germline ends. Germline V CDR1 and CDR2: SGHTS, YDEGEE. This CDR3 comprises 16 residues. CDR3 loop: CASSLSWGATNEKLFF. The DNA for the CDR3 is TGTGCCAGCAGCTTGTCGTGGGGGGCAACTAATGAAAAACTGTTTTTT. Combining the CDR3 with reference TRBV5-8 and TRBJ1-4 gives the whole variable domain EAGVTQSPTHLIKTRGQQATLRCSPISGHTSVYWYQQALGLGLQFLLWYDEGEERNRGNFPPRFSGRQFPNYSSELNVNALELEDSALYLCASSLSWGATNEKLFFGSGTQLSVL.

The rearrangement links TRBV7-9 to TRBJ1-2, with 8 bases identical to TRBD1. CDR1 is SEHNR, CDR2 FQNEAQ, per germline (reference sequence). CDR3 length equals 14 residues. V lost 3 bases, J lost 6 bases, and 6 bases stayed unmatched. The CDR3 nucleotides read TGTGCCAGCAGCTTGGATCAGGGGGCAAATGGCTACACCTTC. Amino acids: CASSLDQGANGYTF. The variable domain in full, completed from reference TRBV7-9 and TRBJ1-2, reads DTGVSQNPRHKITKRGQNVTFRCDPISEHNRLYWYRQTLGQGPEFLTYFQNEAQLEKSRLLSDRFSAERPKGSFSTLEIQRTEQGDSAMYLCASSLDQGANGYTFGSGTRLTVV.

The chain employs TRBV4-3 and TRBJ2-1; no firm D call. Germline CDR1 is LGHNA and CDR2 is YSLEER. V was pared by 0 bases and J by 5 bases, with 11 bases between. CDR3 size: 15 residues. In nucleotides, the CDR3 is TGCGCCAGCAGCCAAGATGTCAGGTCGGACAATGAGCAGTTCTTC. Its translation: CASSQDVRSDNEQFF.

This chain links TRBV18 with TRBJ2-7; 8 positions match TRBD1. The CDR3 extends over 15 amino acids. V dropped 2 bases and J dropped 3; count of bases not matched to a gene: 6. The germline CDR1 and CDR2 sequences are KGHSH and LQKENI. The CDR3 coding sequence is TGTGCCAGCTCACCAAAGGGGACAGGCGGCTACGAGCAGTACTTC. Its protein is CASSPKGTGGYEQYF.

The V gene is TRBV5-1, the J gene TRBJ2-3, with D unresolved. The CDR3 spans 15 residues. The germline V and J ends were trimmed by 0 bases and 1 base, with 9 bases remaining between them. Germline-derived CDR1 and CDR2 are SGHRS and YFSETQ. In DNA, the CDR3 is TGCGCCAGCAGCTTGGGGTCCGTCGGCACAGATACGCAGTATTTT. Protein: CASSLGSVGTDTQYF.

V gene TRBV6-2 or TRBV6-3 combines with J gene TRBJ1-2; D remains ambiguous. Germline CDR1 is MNHEY and CDR2 is SVGEGT. This CDR3 spans 17 amino acids. V lost 5 bases and J lost 7, with 26 bases in between. The CDR3 loop reads CASSQSPPNEARGGYTF. DNA of the CDR3: TGTGCCAGCAGTCAAAGCCCTCCCAACGAGGCGAGAGGTGGCTACACCTTC.

The rearrangement links TRBV28 to TRBJ2-3, with TRBD2 matching over 10 bases. Germline V CDR1 and CDR2: MDHEN, SYDVKM. This CDR3 region has 19 residues. With V trimmed by 1 base and J by 2 bases, 12 bases remained unmatched. The CDR3 bases are TGTGCCAGCAGTTTATCCTCCGGAGGTAGCGGGGGGTCCACAGATACGCAGTATTTT. Its protein is CASSLSSGGSGGSTDTQYF.

The CDR3 is CASRPRDPEASLAKNIQYF. The CDR3, as DNA: TGTGCCAGCCGACCACGGGACCCAGAAGCGAGCTTAGCCAAAAACATTCAGTACTTC. The chain employs TRBV2 and TRBJ2-4; D is possibly TRBD1 or TRBD2 (5 bases each). The germline V gene encodes CDR1 SNHLY and CDR2 FYNNEI. The CDR3 length is 19 residues. V lost 8 bases, J lost 0 bases, and 26 bases lay in between.